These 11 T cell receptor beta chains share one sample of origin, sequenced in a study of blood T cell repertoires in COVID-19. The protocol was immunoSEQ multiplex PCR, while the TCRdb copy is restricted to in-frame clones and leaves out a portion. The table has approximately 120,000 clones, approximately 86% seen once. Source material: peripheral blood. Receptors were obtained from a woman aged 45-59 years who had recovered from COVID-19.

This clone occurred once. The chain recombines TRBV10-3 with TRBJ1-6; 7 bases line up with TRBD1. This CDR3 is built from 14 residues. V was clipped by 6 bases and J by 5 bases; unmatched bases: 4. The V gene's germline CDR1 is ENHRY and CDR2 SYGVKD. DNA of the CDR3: TGTGCCATCAGGGGACAGATAAATAATTCACCCCTCCACTTT. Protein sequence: CAIRGQINNSPLHF.

This CDR3 reads CASSRGSSGQPQHF. The CDR3 bases are TGTGCCAGCTCACGTGGGTCTTCCGGGCAGCCCCAGCATTTT. The rearrangement links TRBV18 to TRBJ1-5; D gene ambiguous. The germline CDR1 and CDR2 sequences are KGHSH and LQKENI. The length of the CDR3 is 14 residues. V was shortened by 4 bases and J by 7 bases, with 14 bases between the two germline ends.

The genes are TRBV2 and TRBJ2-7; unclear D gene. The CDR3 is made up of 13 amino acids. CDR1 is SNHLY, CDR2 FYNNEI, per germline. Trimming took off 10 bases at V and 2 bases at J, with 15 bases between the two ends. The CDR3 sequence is CATRRSTPYEQYF. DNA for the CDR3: TGTGCCACGCGTAGATCGACACCCTACGAGCAGTACTTC. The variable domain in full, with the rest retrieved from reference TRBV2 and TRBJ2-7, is EPEVTQTPSHQVTQMGQEVILRCVPISNHLYFYWYRQILGQKVEFLVSFYNNEISEKSEIFDDQFSVERPDGSNFTLKIRSTKLEDSAMYFCATRRSTPYEQYFGPGTRLTVT.

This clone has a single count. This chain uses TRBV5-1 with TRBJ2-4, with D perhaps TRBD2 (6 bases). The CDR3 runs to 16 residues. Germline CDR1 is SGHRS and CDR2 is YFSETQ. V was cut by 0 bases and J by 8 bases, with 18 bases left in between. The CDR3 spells CASSLGAGTGDDIQYF. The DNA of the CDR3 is TGCGCCAGCAGCTTGGGAGCGGGCACGGGAGACGACATTCAGTACTTC.

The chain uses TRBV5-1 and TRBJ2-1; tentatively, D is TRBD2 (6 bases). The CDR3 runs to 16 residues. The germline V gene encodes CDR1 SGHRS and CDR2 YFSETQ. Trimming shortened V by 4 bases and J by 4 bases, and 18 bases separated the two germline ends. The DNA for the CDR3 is TGCGCCAGCAGCCACTACGCCGGGACTTCTTACAATGAGCAGTTCTTC. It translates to CASSHYAGTSYNEQFF.

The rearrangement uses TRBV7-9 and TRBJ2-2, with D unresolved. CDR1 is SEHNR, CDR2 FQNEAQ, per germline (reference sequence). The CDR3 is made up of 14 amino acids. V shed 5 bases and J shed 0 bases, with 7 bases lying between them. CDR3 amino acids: CASSPQANTGELFF. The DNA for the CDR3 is TGTGCCAGCAGCCCCCAGGCGAACACCGGGGAGCTGTTTTTT.

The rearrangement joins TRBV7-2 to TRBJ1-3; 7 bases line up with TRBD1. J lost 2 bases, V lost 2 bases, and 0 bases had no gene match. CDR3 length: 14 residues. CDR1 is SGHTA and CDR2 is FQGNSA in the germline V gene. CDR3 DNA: TGTGCCAGCAGCTTACAGGGGGCTGGAAACACCATATATTTT. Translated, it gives CASSLQGAGNTIYF.

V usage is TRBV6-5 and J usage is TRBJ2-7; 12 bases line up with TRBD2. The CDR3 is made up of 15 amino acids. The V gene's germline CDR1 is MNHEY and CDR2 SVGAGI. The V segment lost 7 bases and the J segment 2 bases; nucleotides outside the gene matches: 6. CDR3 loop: CASTRTSGDPYEQYF. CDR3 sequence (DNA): TGTGCCAGCACTCGGACTAGCGGGGACCCCTACGAGCAGTACTTC.

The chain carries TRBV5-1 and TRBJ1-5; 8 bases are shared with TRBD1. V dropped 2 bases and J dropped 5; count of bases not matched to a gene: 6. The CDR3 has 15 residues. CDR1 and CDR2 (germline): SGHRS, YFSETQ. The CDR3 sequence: CASSLRTGPDQPQHF. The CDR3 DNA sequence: TGCGCCAGCAGCTTACGGACAGGGCCTGATCAGCCCCAGCATTTT.

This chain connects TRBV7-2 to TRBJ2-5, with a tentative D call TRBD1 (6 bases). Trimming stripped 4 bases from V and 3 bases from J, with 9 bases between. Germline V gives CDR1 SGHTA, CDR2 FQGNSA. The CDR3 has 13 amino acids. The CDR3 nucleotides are TGTGCCAGCAGCTATTACAGGGAAGAGACCCAGTACTTC. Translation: CASSYYREETQYF. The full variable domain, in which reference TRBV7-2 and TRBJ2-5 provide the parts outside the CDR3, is GAGVSQSPSNKVTEKGKDVELRCDPISGHTALYWYRQSLGQGLEFLIYFQGNSAPDKSGLPSDRFSAERTGGSVSTLTIQRTQQEDSAVYLCASSYYREETQYFGPGTRLLVL.

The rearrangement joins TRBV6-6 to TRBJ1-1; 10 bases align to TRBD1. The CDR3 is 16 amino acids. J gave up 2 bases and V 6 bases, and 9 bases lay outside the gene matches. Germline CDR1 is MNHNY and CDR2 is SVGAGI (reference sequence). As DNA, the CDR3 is TGTGCCAGCAGCCCTCTGGACAGGGGGACTAACACTGAAGCTTTCTTT. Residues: CASSPLDRGTNTEAFF.